These 28 T cell receptor beta chains were sequenced from one sample in a study of T cell changes during pregnancy in multiple sclerosis. Clones were read by immunoSEQ multiplex PCR, and TCRdb kept only the in-frame ones, dropping some. This table has 50,000 to 75,000 clones, over 90% appearing once. Source: CD8+ T cells from peripheral blood mononuclear cells, taken in the third trimester of pregnancy. These receptors were collected from a female donor with multiple sclerosis, enrolled in a pregnancy study.

The chain has TRBV19 and TRBJ2-5, with D possibly being TRBD2 (6 bases). The CDR3 totals 15 residues. Germline V gene data show CDR1 as LNHDA and CDR2 as SQIVND (reference sequence). V was shortened by 3 bases and J by 0 bases, with 11 bases between the two germline ends. CDR3 bases: TGTGCCAGTAGTATCACCGGGACTCACCAAGAGACCCAGTACTTC. Translated, it gives CASSITGTHQETQYF.

The chain is built from TRBV18 and TRBJ2-3, with D maybe TRBD2 (6 bases). This CDR3 region has 14 residues. V was cut by 3 bases and J by 4 bases, with 11 bases left in between. CDR1 and CDR2 from the germline V gene are KGHSH and LQKENI. DNA for the CDR3: TGTGCCAGCTCACCCCGGAGGGAGGCAGATACGCAGTATTTT. Protein sequence: CASSPRREADTQYF.

Here the CDR3 DNA reads TGTGCCAGCAGCTTGGCCTTGGGACAAGGGCACTACGAGCAGTACTTC. Protein sequence: CASSLALGQGHYEQYF. The rearrangement uses TRBV5-6 and TRBJ2-7; a possible D gene is TRBD1 (6 bases). V was shortened by 0 bases and J by 3 bases, with 16 bases between the two germline ends. Germline V gives CDR1 SGHDT, CDR2 YYEEEE. This CDR3 is built from 16 residues.

The chain employs TRBV5-4 and TRBJ2-5, with a weak D call TRBD2 (6 bases). CDR1 and CDR2 from the germline V gene are SGHNT and YYREEE (reference sequence). V lost 4 bases and J lost 4, with 11 bases in between. This CDR3 has 13 amino acids. CDR3: CASSLREVETQYF. The CDR3 coding sequence is TGTGCCAGCAGCCTCAGGGAGGTAGAGACCCAGTACTTC.

The chain has TRBV7-2 and TRBJ2-7; TRBD2 is a possible D gene (5 bases). The V end lost 5 bases, the J end lost 0 bases, and 8 bases lay between the germline ends. The CDR3 sequence is 13 residues long. Per germline, CDR1 SGHTA and CDR2 FQGNSA. Here the CDR3 reads CASSIRGSYEQYF. The CDR3, as DNA: TGTGCCAGCAGCATTCGGGGCTCCTACGAGCAGTACTTC.

This clone occurred a few times. The rearrangement uses TRBV4-1 and TRBJ1-5; D not resolved. CDR3 length equals 15 residues. Germline CDR1 reads MGHRA; CDR2 reads YSYEKL. The V gene lost 1 base and the J gene lost 1 base, with 8 bases spanning the gap. The CDR3 loop reads CASSQVDRSNQPQHF. The CDR3 bases are TGCGCCAGCAGCCAAGTTGATCGGAGCAATCAGCCCCAGCATTTT.

The chain links TRBV11-2 to TRBJ2-6; 7 nucleotides line up with TRBD1. Unmatched junction bases numbered 6, after V lost 4 bases and J lost 0 bases. The CDR3 has 17 residues. CDR1 and CDR2 (germline): SGHAT, FQNNGV. The CDR3 sequence: CASSSRTGRSGANVLTF. CDR3 nucleotides: TGTGCCAGCAGCTCCCGGACAGGCCGCTCTGGGGCCAACGTCCTGACTTTC.

The rearrangement links TRBV11-2 to TRBJ2-1, with 7 bases fitting TRBD1. V shed 1 base, J shed 7 bases, and the junction held 10 bases outside the gene matches. Germline values: CDR1 SGHAT, CDR2 FQNNGV. The CDR3 spans 16 residues. The CDR3 is CASSLVPGQGVNEQFF. The CDR3 nucleotides are TGTGCCAGCAGCTTAGTCCCCGGGCAGGGGGTGAATGAGCAGTTCTTC.

V usage is TRBV19 and J usage is TRBJ1-1; D not certain. The CDR3 covers 13 residues. CDR1 is LNHDA and CDR2 is SQIVND in the germline V gene (reference sequence). Trimming cost V 8 bases and J 3 bases, with 13 bases left between them. DNA for the CDR3: TGTGCCAGTTGCAGCGGTGTGTACACTGAAGCTTTCTTT. Translated: CASCSGVYTEAFF.

The CDR3 DNA is TGTGCCAGCATCCATTCCGGGACAGGGGGCCTCGAGCAGTACTTC. Encoded protein: CASIHSGTGGLEQYF. This chain joins TRBV28 and TRBJ2-7, with 12 nucleotides matching TRBD1. Germline CDR1 is MDHEN and CDR2 is SYDVKM. This CDR3 is 15 amino acids long. J gave up 6 bases and V 7 bases, and 10 bases lay outside the gene matches.

The CDR3 DNA follows: TGTGCCAGCAGCGGCGGAGTCCAAGAGACCCAGTACTTC. The encoded protein is CASSGGVQETQYF. The gene calls are TRBV9 and TRBJ2-5, with D unclear. Germline lookup yields CDR1 SGDLS and CDR2 YYNGEE. V lost 3 bases and J lost 1, with 7 bases in between. The CDR3 contains 13 residues.

This clone appeared once. The rearrangement links TRBV28 to TRBJ2-5, with 8 bases that match TRBD2. Germline values: CDR1 MDHEN, CDR2 SYDVKM. The length of the CDR3 is 24 residues. V gave up 0 bases and J gave up 1 base; unmatched junction bases: 28. CDR3 DNA sequence: TGTGCCAGCAGTTTATGGACTAAGGCGGGTCGCGCACATAGCGGGATTGATTTCCAAGAGACCCAGTACTTC. This sequence encodes CASSLWTKAGRAHSGIDFQETQYF.

The CDR3 region is CASSLAGLNQPQHF. The CDR3 DNA reads as TGTGCCAGCAGTTTAGCAGGGCTCAATCAGCCCCAGCATTTT. The chain uses TRBV27 and TRBJ1-5; D may be TRBD1 (5 bases). Between the trimmed V and J ends, which lost 2 bases and 3 bases, there was a span of 8 bases. Germline-derived CDR1 and CDR2 are MNHEY and SMNVEV (reference sequence). The CDR3 consists of 14 residues.

This clone is a singleton in its sample. This chain uses TRBV29-1 with TRBJ2-1; D remains unclear. Trimming took off 2 bases at V and 8 bases at J, with 13 bases between the two ends. The CDR3 is 13 amino acids. CDR1 is SQVTM and CDR2 is ANQGSEA in the germline V gene. As DNA, the CDR3 is TGCAGCGTTGAATTCTCAGGATGGTATGAGCAGTTCTTC. Its translation: CSVEFSGWYEQFF.

The genes are TRBV4-3 and TRBJ1-1, with 8 bases that match TRBD1. This CDR3 region has 13 residues. V was pared by 4 bases and J by 5 bases, with 3 bases of the junction left unmatched. Germline V CDR1 and CDR2: LGHNA, YSLEER. The CDR3 sequence is CASSLTGETEAFF. CDR3 in DNA: TGCGCCAGCAGCCTGACAGGGGAAACTGAAGCTTTCTTT.

CDR3 coding DNA: TGTGCCAGCAGCGTGTCCCTAGGAAGCGCCGGGGAGCAGTTCTTC. Translated: CASSVSLGSAGEQFF. The V call is TRBV9, the J call TRBJ2-1, with D unresolved. The germline CDR1 and CDR2 sequences are SGDLS and YYNGEE. With 2 bases removed from V and 10 bases from J, the gap between germline ends came to 19 bases. The CDR3 consists of 15 residues. The complete variable domain, with remaining parts taken from reference TRBV9 and TRBJ2-1, reads DSGVTQTPKHLITATGQRVTLRCSPRSGDLSVYWYQQSLDQGLQFLIQYYNGEERAKGNILERFSAQQFPDLHSELNLSSLELGDSALYFCASSVSLGSAGEQFFGPGTRLTVL.

The chain combines TRBV11-1 with TRBJ1-2, with D perhaps matching TRBD1 (5 bases). The CDR3 is made up of 13 amino acids. V was shortened by 6 bases and J by 6 bases, with 14 bases between the two germline ends. Germline-derived CDR1 and CDR2 are SGHAT and FQDESV (reference sequence). The CDR3 region is CASRLASGHGYTF. The CDR3 DNA reads TGTGCCAGCAGACTAGCGTCGGGGCATGGCTACACCTTC.

The chain uses TRBV28 and TRBJ2-4; 7 positions agree with TRBD1. The ends lost 2 bases at V and 1 base at J; junction bases unmatched: 5. The CDR3 is made up of 16 amino acids. Germline V gives CDR1 MDHEN, CDR2 SYDVKM. Here the CDR3 DNA reads TGTGCCAGCAGTTTAACAGGGGCGCGTGCCAAAAACATTCAGTACTTC. Amino acid sequence: CASSLTGARAKNIQYF.

This chain links TRBV30 with TRBJ1-4, with 9 bases aligning to TRBD1. With 3 bases clipped from V and 8 bases from J, the junction kept 7 bases outside the gene matches. Germline assignment: CDR1 GTSNPN and CDR2 SVGIG (reference sequence). The CDR3 runs to 14 residues. CDR3 DNA: TGTGCCTGGAGAGGGGACAGGGAGGACGAAAAACTGTTTTTT. Translating gives CAWRGDREDEKLFF.

The chain carries TRBV4-3 and TRBJ2-1; possibly TRBD1 for D (5 bases). The V and J ends lost 0 bases and 1 base respectively, with 13 bases between them. The CDR3 has 17 amino acids. Germline CDR1 LGHNA, CDR2 YSLEER. The CDR3 region has the DNA TGCGCCAGCAGCCAAGAAGTTGGCCAGGGTTCCTACAATGAGCAGTTCTTC. This encodes CASSQEVGQGSYNEQFF.

The chain links TRBV10-3 to TRBJ2-1, with 10 nucleotides matching TRBD2. J lost 8 bases, V lost 6 bases, and 7 bases had no gene match. Germline V gene sequence: CDR1 ENHRY, CDR2 SYGVKD. The CDR3 loop spans 14 amino acids. In nucleotides, the CDR3 is TGTGCCATCAGCCCGGGACTAGCGCTCGATGAGCAGTTCTTC. Translated, it gives CAISPGLALDEQFF.

The CDR3: CASRQVYGYTF. CDR3 coding DNA: TGTGCCAGCCGACAAGTCTATGGCTACACCTTC. The chain employs TRBV2 and TRBJ1-2; D remains unclear. Trimming cost V 8 bases and J 4 bases, with 8 bases left between them. Germline CDR1 and CDR2: SNHLY and FYNNEI. This CDR3 is 11 amino acids long.

The chain joins TRBV5-1 to TRBJ1-4; 9 bases fit TRBD1. The J segment lost 8 bases and the V segment lost 4 bases, leaving 12 bases of the junction unmatched. Germline V gene data show CDR1 as SGHRS and CDR2 as YFSETQ. This CDR3 is 16 amino acids long. DNA of the CDR3: TGCGCCAGCAGCCAGATCGGGACAGGGAGGTTGGAAAAACTGTTTTTT. This translates into CASSQIGTGRLEKLFF.

The V and J genes are TRBV11-2 and TRBJ2-7, with 7 bases aligning to TRBD2. Trimming cost V 5 bases and J 1 base; bases outside gene matches: 8. From germline, CDR1 is SGHAT and CDR2 FQNNGV. The CDR3 totals 15 residues. CDR3 sequence reads: CASSLGTTPSYEQYF. As DNA, the CDR3 is TGTGCCAGCAGCCTGGGGACTACCCCATCCTACGAGCAGTACTTC.

The gene calls are TRBV6-1 and TRBJ1-2, with unresolved D. V lost 4 bases and J lost 4, with 16 bases in between. Germline V CDR1 and CDR2: MNHNS, SASEGT. The length of the CDR3 is 15 residues. CDR3 protein: CASSVGGPSTYGYTF. For the CDR3, the DNA is TGTGCCAGCAGTGTAGGAGGACCGAGTACCTATGGCTACACCTTC.

This clone was picked up a small number of times. The rearrangement uses TRBV7-9 and TRBJ1-1; D is possibly TRBD1 (5 bases). V was shortened by 0 bases and J by 1 base, with 6 bases between the two germline ends. Germline loops: CDR1 SEHNR, CDR2 FQNEAQ (reference sequence). The length of the CDR3 is 14 residues. CDR3: CASSLAQGNTEAFF. In DNA form, the CDR3 reads TGTGCCAGCAGCTTAGCGCAGGGGAACACTGAAGCTTTCTTT.

The chain uses TRBV13 and TRBJ2-3; the D is unclear. V was shortened by 5 bases and J by 5 bases, with 11 bases between the two germline ends. Germline V gene sequence: CDR1 PRHDT, CDR2 FYEKMQ (reference sequence). The CDR3 has 13 residues. DNA of the CDR3: TGTGCCAGCAGCCTCGAGACGGGAGATACGCAGTATTTT. Translation gives CASSLETGDTQYF.

J is TRBJ1-1 and V is TRBV9; a possible D gene is TRBD1 (6 bases). V dropped 4 bases and J dropped 10 bases, with 23 bases sitting between them. This CDR3 is 15 amino acids long. The germline V gene has CDR1 SGDLS and CDR2 YYNGEE. CDR3 sequence: CASSPQGGGTVPAFF. The CDR3 coding sequence is TGTGCCAGCAGCCCCCAAGGGGGGGGAACAGTCCCAGCTTTCTTT.